These 20 T cell receptor beta chains came from one sample sequenced in a study of T cell changes during pregnancy in multiple sclerosis. Profiling relied on immunoSEQ multiplex PCR, and the TCRdb table lists in-frame clones only, not all of them. The data contain around 72,000 clones, over 80% of them seen just once; the ten biggest clones take up about 0.4%. The sequenced sample was CD4+ T cells from peripheral blood mononuclear cells, obtained before pregnancy. These receptors were obtained from a female donor with multiple sclerosis, enrolled in a pregnancy study.

The chain is built from TRBV7-8 and TRBJ2-1; possible D gene TRBD1, 6 bases. The CDR3 spans 13 residues. Germline V gives CDR1 SGHVS, CDR2 FQNEAQ. The germline V and J ends were trimmed by 8 bases and 7 bases, with 15 bases remaining between them. DNA of the CDR3: TGTGCCAGCGGGAAGAACAGGGATAATGAGCAGTTCTTC. Its protein product is CASGKNRDNEQFF.

The V and J genes are TRBV6-6 and TRBJ1-1; no firm D call. The CDR3 is 13 amino acids. The germline CDR1 and CDR2 sequences are MNHNY and SVGAGI (reference sequence). V lost 8 bases, J lost 1 base, and 11 bases lay in between. The CDR3 sequence: CASLGPGNTEAFF. As DNA, the CDR3 is TGTGCCAGCCTCGGCCCGGGGAACACTGAAGCTTTCTTT.

This clone was counted between two and nine times. The CDR3 reads CASSVVTGVTEAFF. DNA of the CDR3: TGTGCCAGCAGCGTAGTTACAGGGGTGACTGAAGCTTTCTTT. The chain links TRBV9 to TRBJ1-1, with 7 bases aligning to TRBD1. This CDR3 region has 14 residues. Germline V gene lookup returns CDR1 SGDLS and CDR2 YYNGEE. The V segment lost 0 bases and the J segment 5 bases; nucleotides outside the gene matches: 4.

This chain links TRBV28 with TRBJ1-2, with D perhaps TRBD1 (6 bases). This CDR3 is built from 14 residues. V lost 4 bases to trimming and J lost 0 bases, with 9 bases between them. Germline CDR1 reads MDHEN; CDR2 reads SYDVKM. As DNA, the CDR3 is TGTGCCAGCAGTTCAGGGGCGACTAACTATGGCTACACCTTC. It codes for CASSSGATNYGYTF.

This chain uses TRBV6-1 with TRBJ2-1, with D possibly matching TRBD1 (5 bases). The CDR3 is made up of 15 amino acids. Germline V gene data show CDR1 as MNHNS and CDR2 as SASEGT. V lost 5 bases and J 3 bases, leaving 14 bases between the germline ends. The CDR3 reads CASSPFDSYYNEQFF. CDR3 in DNA: TGTGCCAGCAGTCCGTTCGACAGCTACTACAATGAGCAGTTCTTC.

V gene TRBV5-1 combines with J gene TRBJ1-6, with 7 bases lining up with TRBD1. V lost 7 bases, J lost 1 base, and 14 bases stayed unmatched. CDR1 SGHRS and CDR2 YFSETQ come from the germline V gene. The CDR3 runs 18 residues. This chain's CDR3 is CASRATRQGGSYNSPLHF. The CDR3 coding sequence is TGCGCCAGCCGGGCCACAAGACAGGGAGGATCCTATAATTCACCCCTCCACTTT.

The J gene is TRBJ2-3, the V gene TRBV5-1; TRBD2 agrees at 8 bases. CDR1 SGHRS and CDR2 YFSETQ come from the germline V gene. This CDR3 is built from 15 residues. Trimming cost V 2 bases and J 6 bases; bases outside gene matches: 8. The CDR3 DNA reads TGCGCCAGCAGCTTTCTCGGGAGGGCCGGGGATACGCAGTATTTT. As protein: CASSFLGRAGDTQYF.

The sample holds one count of this clone. This rearrangement joins TRBV18 to TRBJ2-3, with unresolved D. Germline V gene lookup returns CDR1 KGHSH and CDR2 LQKENI. The CDR3 is made up of 16 amino acids. Trimming took off 0 bases at V and 2 bases at J, with 12 bases between the two ends. As DNA, the CDR3 is TGTGCCAGCTCACCACCCGCAGGAAACCCCACAGATACGCAGTATTTT. Translation gives CASSPPAGNPTDTQYF.

The chain links TRBV7-9 to TRBJ2-3; 11 bases align to TRBD2. Germline CDR1 and CDR2: SEHNR and FQNEAQ (reference sequence). V lost 0 bases to trimming and J lost 5 bases; unmatched junction nucleotides: 4. This CDR3 spans 16 amino acids. The CDR3 loop is CASSLASGGAIDTQYF. CDR3 nucleotide sequence: TGTGCCAGCAGCTTAGCTAGCGGGGGGGCAATAGATACGCAGTATTTT.

The gene calls are TRBV5-1 and TRBJ2-3; 13 bases are shared with TRBD2. In germline, CDR1 is SGHRS, CDR2 YFSETQ. V gave up 5 bases and J gave up 4 bases; unmatched junction bases: 13. The CDR3 has 18 residues. In DNA, the CDR3 is TGCGCCAGCAGACCCATCCCACTAGCGGGAGGGCCGGCAGATACGCAGTATTTT. It specifies CASRPIPLAGGPADTQYF.

The V call is TRBV5-4, the J call TRBJ2-7; maybe TRBD2 (6 bases). With 3 bases removed from V and 4 bases from J, the gap between germline ends came to 11 bases. The CDR3 consists of 13 residues. The germline CDR1 and CDR2 sequences are SGHNT and YYREEE (reference sequence). For the CDR3, the DNA is TGTGCCAGCAGCTCCGGAGGGGTGTACGAGCAGTACTTC. Amino acids: CASSSGGVYEQYF.

The chain carries TRBV9 and TRBJ2-1, with 9 bases that match TRBD1. The CDR3 has 14 residues. The germline CDR1 and CDR2 sequences are SGDLS and YYNGEE. J was trimmed by 9 bases and V by 6 bases; bases with no gene match: 10. The CDR3 bases are TGTGCCAGCAACCCACGGGACAGGGTTGGTGAGCAGTTCTTC. It is translated as CASNPRDRVGEQFF.

The chain carries TRBV27 and TRBJ2-7; 7 nucleotides line up with TRBD2. The CDR3 consists of 14 residues. Looked up from germline, CDR1 is MNHEY and CDR2 is SMNVEV (reference sequence). The J segment lost 6 bases and the V segment lost 6 bases, leaving 11 bases of the junction unmatched. CDR3 DNA sequence: TGTGCCAGCAGATTTCGCGGACTAGTCAGCGAGCAGTACTTC. Protein product: CASRFRGLVSEQYF.

The chain is built from TRBV5-4 and TRBJ1-6, with a possible D match to TRBD1 (6 bases). V lost 2 bases and J 10 bases, leaving 16 bases between the germline ends. The germline V gene encodes CDR1 SGHNT and CDR2 YYREEE (reference sequence). The CDR3 totals 15 residues. The CDR3 coding sequence is TGTGCCAGCAGCTTAGGGGGACCAAGAAACTCACCCCTCCACTTT. Its protein is CASSLGGPRNSPLHF.

As for this clone: Other DNA sequences in this specimen translate into the identical CDR3. The chain carries TRBV5-1 and TRBJ2-7; tentatively, D is TRBD1 (6 bases). Germline assignment: CDR1 SGHRS and CDR2 YFSETQ. Trimming pared 2 bases from V and 2 bases from J, leaving 8 bases between. The CDR3 has 13 residues. The CDR3 loop is CASSFGQTYEQYF. The CDR3 DNA reads TGCGCCAGCAGCTTCGGACAGACCTACGAGCAGTACTTC.

V is TRBV27 and J is TRBJ2-2; 7 nucleotides line up with TRBD1. This CDR3 has 12 residues. The J segment lost 8 bases and the V segment lost 8 bases, leaving 5 bases of the junction unmatched. Germline V gene data show CDR1 as MNHEY and CDR2 as SMNVEV (reference sequence). The CDR3 coding sequence is TGTGCCAGCGGTAACAGGGGTGGGGAGCTGTTTTTT. This encodes CASGNRGGELFF.

This clone was picked up one time. V and J are TRBV21-1 and TRBJ2-7; the table assigns TRBD2, which was not confirmed against the DNA. TRBV21-1 is classified as a pseudogene. The CDR3 contains 15 residues. The CDR3 DNA reads as TGTGCCAGCAGTGACTCCCGGGACTTAGCCTACGAGCAGTACTTC. Protein product: CASSDSRDLAYEQYF.

V is TRBV7-2 and J is TRBJ2-2; TRBD2 aligns across 10 bases. Looked up from germline, CDR1 is SGHTA and CDR2 is FQGNSA. The CDR3 sequence is 15 residues long. Trimming took 1 base from V and 6 from J; bases not matched to a gene: 2. The CDR3 nucleotides read TGTGCCAGCAGCTTAGGTCTAGCGGGAGCCGGGGAGCTGTTTTTT. Amino acids: CASSLGLAGAGELFF.

The chain links TRBV19 to TRBJ1-1; D call uncertain. V was clipped by 4 bases and J by 3 bases, with 9 bases between them. The CDR3 is 13 residues long. CDR1 and CDR2 from the germline V gene are LNHDA and SQIVND (reference sequence). CDR3 sequence reads: CASSTRLDTEAFF. CDR3 DNA sequence: TGTGCCAGTAGTACCCGGTTGGACACTGAAGCTTTCTTT.

This sequence joins TRBV11-2 and TRBJ2-7; 9 bases are a match to TRBD1. This CDR3 has 12 residues. The V segment lost 5 bases and the J segment 7 bases; nucleotides outside the gene matches: 3. Germline assignment: CDR1 SGHAT and CDR2 FQNNGV. CDR3 sequence reads: CASSPTGGEQYF. The CDR3 DNA reads TGTGCCAGCAGCCCGACAGGGGGAGAGCAGTACTTC. The variable domain in full, completed from reference TRBV11-2 and TRBJ2-7, reads EAGVAQSPRYKIIEKRQSVAFWCNPISGHATLYWYQQILGQGPKLLIQFQNNGVVDDSQLPKDRFSAERLKGVDSTLKIQPAKLEDSAVYLCASSPTGGEQYFGPGTRLTVT.